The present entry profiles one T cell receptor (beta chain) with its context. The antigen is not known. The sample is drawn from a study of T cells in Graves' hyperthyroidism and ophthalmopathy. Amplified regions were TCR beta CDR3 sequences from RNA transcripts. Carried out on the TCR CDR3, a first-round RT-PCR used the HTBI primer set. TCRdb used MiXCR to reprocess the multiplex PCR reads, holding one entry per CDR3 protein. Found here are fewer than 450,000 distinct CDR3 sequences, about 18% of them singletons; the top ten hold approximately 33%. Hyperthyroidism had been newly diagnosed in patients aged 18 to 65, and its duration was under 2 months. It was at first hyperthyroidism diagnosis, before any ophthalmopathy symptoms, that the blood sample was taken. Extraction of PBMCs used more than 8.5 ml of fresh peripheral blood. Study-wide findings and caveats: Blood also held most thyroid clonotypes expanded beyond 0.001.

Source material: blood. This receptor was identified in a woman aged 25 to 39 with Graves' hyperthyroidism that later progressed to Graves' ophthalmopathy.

This chain's CDR3 is CASSLGQGDRSYNEQFF. Written as DNA, the CDR3 is TGTGCCAGCAGTTTAGGACAGGGGGACCGCTCCTACAATGAGCAGTTCTTC. The V gene is TRBV27, the J gene TRBJ2-1; TRBD1 matches at 10 bases. Germline assignment: CDR1 MNHEY and CDR2 SMNVEV (reference sequence). The CDR3 contains 17 residues. Trimming cost V 2 bases and J 0 bases; bases outside gene matches: 4.